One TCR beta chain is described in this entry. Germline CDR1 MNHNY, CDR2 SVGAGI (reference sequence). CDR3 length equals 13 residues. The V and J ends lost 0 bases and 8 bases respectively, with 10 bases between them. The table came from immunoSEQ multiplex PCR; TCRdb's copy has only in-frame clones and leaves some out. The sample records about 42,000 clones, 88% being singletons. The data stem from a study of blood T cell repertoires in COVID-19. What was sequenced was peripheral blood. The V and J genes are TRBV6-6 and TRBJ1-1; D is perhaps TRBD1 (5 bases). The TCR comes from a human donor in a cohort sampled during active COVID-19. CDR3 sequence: CASSYSQEMEAFF. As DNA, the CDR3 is TGTGCCAGCAGTTACTCACAGGAAATGGAAGCTTTCTTT.